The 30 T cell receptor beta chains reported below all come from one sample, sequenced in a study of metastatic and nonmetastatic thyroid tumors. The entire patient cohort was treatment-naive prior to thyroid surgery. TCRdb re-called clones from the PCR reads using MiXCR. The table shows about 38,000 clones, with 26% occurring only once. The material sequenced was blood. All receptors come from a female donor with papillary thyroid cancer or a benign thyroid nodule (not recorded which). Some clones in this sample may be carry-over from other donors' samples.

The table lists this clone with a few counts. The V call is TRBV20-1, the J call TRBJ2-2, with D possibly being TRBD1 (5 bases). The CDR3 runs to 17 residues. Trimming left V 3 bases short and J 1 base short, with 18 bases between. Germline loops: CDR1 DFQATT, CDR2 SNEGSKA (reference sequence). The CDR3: CSARAHFGHLNTGELFF. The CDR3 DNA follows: TGCAGTGCTAGGGCCCATTTTGGACACCTGAACACCGGGGAGCTGTTTTTT.

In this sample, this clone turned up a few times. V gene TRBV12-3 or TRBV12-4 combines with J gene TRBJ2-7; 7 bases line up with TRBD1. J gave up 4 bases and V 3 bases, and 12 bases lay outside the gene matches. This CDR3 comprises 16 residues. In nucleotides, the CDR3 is TGTGCCAGCAGTTTTTACACACAGGGGTCTCTTTACGAGCAGTACTTC. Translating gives CASSFYTQGSLYEQYF.

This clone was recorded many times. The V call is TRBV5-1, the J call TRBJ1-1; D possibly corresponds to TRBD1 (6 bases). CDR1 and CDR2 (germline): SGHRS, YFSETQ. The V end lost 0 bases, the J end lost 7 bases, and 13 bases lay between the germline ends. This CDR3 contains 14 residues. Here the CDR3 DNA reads TGCGCCAGCAGCTTGGCCGGGGGGGCGAGTGAAGCTTTCTTT. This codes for CASSLAGGASEAFF.

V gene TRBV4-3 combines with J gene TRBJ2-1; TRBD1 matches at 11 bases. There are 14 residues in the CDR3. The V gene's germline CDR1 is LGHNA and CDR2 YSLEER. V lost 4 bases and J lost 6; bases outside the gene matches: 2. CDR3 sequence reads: CASSLGQGVNEQFF. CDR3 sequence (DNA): TGCGCCAGCAGCCTGGGACAGGGGGTCAATGAGCAGTTCTTC.

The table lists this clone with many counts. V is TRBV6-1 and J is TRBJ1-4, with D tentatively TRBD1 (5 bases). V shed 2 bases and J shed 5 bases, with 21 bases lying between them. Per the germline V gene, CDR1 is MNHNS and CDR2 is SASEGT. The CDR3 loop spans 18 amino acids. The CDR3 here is CASSEPDYLTDTNEKLFF. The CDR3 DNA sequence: TGTGCCAGCAGTGAACCCGATTACCTGACAGATACAAATGAAAAACTGTTTTTT.

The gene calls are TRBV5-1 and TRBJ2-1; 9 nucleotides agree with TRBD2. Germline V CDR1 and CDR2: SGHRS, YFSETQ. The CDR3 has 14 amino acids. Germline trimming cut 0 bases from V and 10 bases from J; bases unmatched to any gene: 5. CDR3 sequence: CASSLVREGREQFF. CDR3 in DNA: TGCGCCAGCAGCTTGGTGCGGGAGGGCAGGGAGCAGTTCTTC.

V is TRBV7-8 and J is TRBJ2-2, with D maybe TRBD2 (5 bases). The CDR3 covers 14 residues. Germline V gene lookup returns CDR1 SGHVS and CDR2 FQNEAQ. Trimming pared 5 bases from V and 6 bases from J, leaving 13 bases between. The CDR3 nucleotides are TGTGCCAGCAGCCCCCGGAGGAATCCCGGGGAGCTGTTTTTT. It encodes CASSPRRNPGELFF.

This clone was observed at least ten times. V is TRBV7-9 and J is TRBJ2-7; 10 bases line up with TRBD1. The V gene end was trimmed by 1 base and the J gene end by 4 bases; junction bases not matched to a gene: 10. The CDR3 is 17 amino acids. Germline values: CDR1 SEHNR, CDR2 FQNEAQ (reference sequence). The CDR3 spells CASSLGPTGGSSYEQYF. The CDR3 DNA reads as TGTGCCAGCAGCTTAGGCCCGACAGGGGGCTCGAGTTACGAGCAGTACTTC.

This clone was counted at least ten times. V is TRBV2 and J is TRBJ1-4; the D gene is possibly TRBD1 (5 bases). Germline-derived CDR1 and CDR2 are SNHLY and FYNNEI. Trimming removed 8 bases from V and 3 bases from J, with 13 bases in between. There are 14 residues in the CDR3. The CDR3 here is CASVSGLANEKLFF. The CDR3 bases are TGTGCCAGCGTGTCGGGGCTTGCTAATGAAAAACTGTTTTTT.

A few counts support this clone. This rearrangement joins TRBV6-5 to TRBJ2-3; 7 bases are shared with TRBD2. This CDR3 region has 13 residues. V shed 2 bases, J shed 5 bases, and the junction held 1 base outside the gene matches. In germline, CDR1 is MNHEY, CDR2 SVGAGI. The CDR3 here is CASSYRGGDTQYF. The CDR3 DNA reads TGTGCCAGCAGTTACCGCGGGGGAGATACGCAGTATTTT.

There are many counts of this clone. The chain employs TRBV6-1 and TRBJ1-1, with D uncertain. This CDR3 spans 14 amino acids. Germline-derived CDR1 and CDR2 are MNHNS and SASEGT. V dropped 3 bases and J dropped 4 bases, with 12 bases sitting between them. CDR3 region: CASSEVYHSTEAFF. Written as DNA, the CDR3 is TGTGCCAGCAGTGAGGTCTATCATTCCACTGAAGCTTTCTTT.

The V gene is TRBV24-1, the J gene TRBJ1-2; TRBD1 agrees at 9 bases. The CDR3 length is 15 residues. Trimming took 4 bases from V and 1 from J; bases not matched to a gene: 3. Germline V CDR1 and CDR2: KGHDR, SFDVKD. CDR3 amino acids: CATSERTGVNYGYTF. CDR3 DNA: TGTGCCACCAGTGAGAGGACAGGGGTTAACTATGGCTACACCTTC.

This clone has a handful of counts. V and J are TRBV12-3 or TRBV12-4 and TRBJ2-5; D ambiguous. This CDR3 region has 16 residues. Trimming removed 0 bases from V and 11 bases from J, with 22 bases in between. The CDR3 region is CASSLARWSGYNEQYF. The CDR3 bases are TGTGCCAGCAGTTTAGCGCGGTGGTCCGGGTACAATGAGCAGTACTTC.

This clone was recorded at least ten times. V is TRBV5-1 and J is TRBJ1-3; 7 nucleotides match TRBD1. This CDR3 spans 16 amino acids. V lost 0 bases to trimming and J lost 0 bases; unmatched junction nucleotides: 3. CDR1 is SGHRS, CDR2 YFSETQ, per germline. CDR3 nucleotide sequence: TGCGCCAGCAGCTTGGACAGGGGTAGCTCTGGAAACACCATATATTTT. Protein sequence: CASSLDRGSSGNTIYF.

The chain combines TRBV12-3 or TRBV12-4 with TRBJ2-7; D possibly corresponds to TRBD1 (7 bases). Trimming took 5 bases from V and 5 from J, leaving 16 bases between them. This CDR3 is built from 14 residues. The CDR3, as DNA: TGTGCCAGCAGTGTCCTAGGGGGCGGGGACGAGCAGTACTTC. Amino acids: CASSVLGGGDEQYF.

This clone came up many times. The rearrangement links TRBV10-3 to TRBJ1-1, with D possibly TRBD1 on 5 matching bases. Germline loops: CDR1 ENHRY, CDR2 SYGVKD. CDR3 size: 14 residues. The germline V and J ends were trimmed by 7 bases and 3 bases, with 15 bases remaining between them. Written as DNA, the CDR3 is TGTGCCATCACCCGGGACGGTTCCTACACTGAAGCTTTCTTT. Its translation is CAITRDGSYTEAFF.

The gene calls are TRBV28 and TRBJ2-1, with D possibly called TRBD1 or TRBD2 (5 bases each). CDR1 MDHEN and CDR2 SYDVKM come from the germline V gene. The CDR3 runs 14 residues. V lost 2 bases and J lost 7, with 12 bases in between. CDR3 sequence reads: CASSLTGWGNEQFF. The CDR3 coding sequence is TGTGCCAGCAGTTTAACGGGGTGGGGGAATGAGCAGTTCTTC.

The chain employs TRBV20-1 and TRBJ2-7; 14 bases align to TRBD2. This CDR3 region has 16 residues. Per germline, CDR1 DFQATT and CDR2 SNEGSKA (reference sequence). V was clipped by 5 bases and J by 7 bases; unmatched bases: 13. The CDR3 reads CSALGLAGGGNGEQYF. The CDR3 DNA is TGCAGTGCTCTCGGACTAGCGGGAGGAGGGAATGGGGAGCAGTACTTC.

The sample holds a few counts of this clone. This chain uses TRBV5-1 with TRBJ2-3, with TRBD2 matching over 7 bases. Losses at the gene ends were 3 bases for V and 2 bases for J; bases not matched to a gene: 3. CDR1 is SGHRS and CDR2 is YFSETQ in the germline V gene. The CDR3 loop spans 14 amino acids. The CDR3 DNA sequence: TGCGCCAGCAGCTCGGGACTACACACAGATACGCAGTATTTT. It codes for CASSSGLHTDTQYF. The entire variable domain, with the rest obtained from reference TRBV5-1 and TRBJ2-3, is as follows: KAGVTQTPRYLIKTRGQQVTLSCSPISGHRSVSWYQQTPGQGLQFLFEYFSETQRNKGNFPGRFSGRQFSNSRSEMNVSTLELGDSALYLCASSSGLHTDTQYFGPGTRLTVL.

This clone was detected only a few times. CDR3 in DNA: TGTGCCAGTAGTACCGGGGACGACAATCAGCCCCAGCATTTT. This encodes CASSTGDDNQPQHF. This chain connects TRBV19 to TRBJ1-5, with D possibly being TRBD1 (5 bases). V was shortened by 4 bases and J by 3 bases, with 10 bases between the two germline ends. CDR3 length: 14 amino acids. Germline V gene data show CDR1 as LNHDA and CDR2 as SQIVND (reference sequence).

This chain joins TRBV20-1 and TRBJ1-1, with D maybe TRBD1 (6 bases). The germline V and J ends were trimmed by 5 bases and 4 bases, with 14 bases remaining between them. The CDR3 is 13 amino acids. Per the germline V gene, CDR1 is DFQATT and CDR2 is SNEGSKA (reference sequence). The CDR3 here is CSAVPPGVTEAFF. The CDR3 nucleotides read TGCAGTGCTGTACCCCCAGGGGTCACTGAAGCTTTCTTT.

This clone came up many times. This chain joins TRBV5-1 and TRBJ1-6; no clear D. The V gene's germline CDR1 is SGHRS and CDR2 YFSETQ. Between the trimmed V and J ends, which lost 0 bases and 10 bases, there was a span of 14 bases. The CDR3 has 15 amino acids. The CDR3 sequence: CASSLEEGSGSPLHF. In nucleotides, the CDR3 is TGCGCCAGCAGCTTGGAGGAGGGATCGGGGTCACCCCTCCACTTT.

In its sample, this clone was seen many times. CDR3 coding DNA: TGTGCCAGCAGCTTAGAAGGTTACGGCTACACCTTC. It encodes CASSLEGYGYTF. The chain has TRBV7-2 and TRBJ1-2; D remains unclear. With 1 base removed from V and 8 bases from J, the gap between germline ends came to 8 bases. CDR3 length equals 12 residues. Germline V CDR1 and CDR2: SGHTA, FQGNSA.

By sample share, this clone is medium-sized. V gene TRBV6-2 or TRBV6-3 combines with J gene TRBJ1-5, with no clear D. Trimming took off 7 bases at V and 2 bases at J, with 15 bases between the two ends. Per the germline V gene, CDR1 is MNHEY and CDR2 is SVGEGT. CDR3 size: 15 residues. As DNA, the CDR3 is TGTGCCAGCATCCCCACGCCTTCGGGCAATCAGCCCCAGCATTTT. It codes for CASIPTPSGNQPQHF.

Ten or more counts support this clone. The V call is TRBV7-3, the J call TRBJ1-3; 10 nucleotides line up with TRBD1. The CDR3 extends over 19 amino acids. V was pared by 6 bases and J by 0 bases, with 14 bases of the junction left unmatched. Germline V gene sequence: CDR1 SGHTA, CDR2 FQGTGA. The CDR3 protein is CASRLTGTGDFFSGNTIYF. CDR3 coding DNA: TGTGCCAGCAGATTGACCGGGACAGGGGACTTCTTCTCTGGAAACACCATATATTTT.

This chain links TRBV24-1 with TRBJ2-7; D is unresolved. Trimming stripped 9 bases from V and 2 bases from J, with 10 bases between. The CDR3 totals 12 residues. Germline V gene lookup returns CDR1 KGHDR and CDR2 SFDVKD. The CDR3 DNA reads TGTGCCACCTACGGAACTACCTACGAGCAGTACTTC. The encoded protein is CATYGTTYEQYF.

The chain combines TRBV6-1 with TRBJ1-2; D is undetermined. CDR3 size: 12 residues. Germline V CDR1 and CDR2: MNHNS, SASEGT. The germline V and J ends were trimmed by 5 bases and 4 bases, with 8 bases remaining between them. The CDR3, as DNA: TGTGCCAGCAGTAAAGTGGGCTATGGCTACACCTTC. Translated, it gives CASSKVGYGYTF.

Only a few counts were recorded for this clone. The CDR3 bases are TGTGCCAGCAGTGGAGTCCCGAGCAATCAGCCCCAGCATTTT. This encodes CASSGVPSNQPQHF. This sequence joins TRBV28 and TRBJ1-5; D ambiguous. V was clipped by 5 bases and J by 1 base, with 9 bases between them. Germline assignment: CDR1 MDHEN and CDR2 SYDVKM. This CDR3 contains 14 residues.

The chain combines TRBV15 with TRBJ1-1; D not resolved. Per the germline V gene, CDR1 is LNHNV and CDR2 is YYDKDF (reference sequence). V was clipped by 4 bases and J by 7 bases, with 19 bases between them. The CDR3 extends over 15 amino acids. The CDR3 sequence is CATSIDHNEYSEAFF. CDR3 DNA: TGTGCCACCAGCATAGATCATAATGAGTACAGTGAAGCTTTCTTT.

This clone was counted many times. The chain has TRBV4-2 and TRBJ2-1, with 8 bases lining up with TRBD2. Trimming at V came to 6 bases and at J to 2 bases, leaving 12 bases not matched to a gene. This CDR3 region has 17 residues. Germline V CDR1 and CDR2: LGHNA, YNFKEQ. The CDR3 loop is CASSPTSGLGTYNEQFF. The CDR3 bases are TGTGCCAGCAGTCCAACGTCGGGACTAGGGACCTACAATGAGCAGTTCTTC.